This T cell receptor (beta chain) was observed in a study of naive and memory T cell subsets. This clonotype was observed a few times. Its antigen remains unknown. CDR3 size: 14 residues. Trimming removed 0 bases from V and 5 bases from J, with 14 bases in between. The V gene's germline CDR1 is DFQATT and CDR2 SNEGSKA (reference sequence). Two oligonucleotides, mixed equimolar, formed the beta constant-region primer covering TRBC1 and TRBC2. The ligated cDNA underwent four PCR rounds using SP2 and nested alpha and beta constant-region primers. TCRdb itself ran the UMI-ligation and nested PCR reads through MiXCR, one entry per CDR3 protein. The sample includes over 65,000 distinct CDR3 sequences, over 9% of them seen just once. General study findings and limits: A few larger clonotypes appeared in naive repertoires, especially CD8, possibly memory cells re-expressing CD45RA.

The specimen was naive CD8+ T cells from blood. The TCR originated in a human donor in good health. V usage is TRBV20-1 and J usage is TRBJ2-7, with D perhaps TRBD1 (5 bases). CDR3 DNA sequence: TGCAGTGCTAGAGATGGTCAGGGAAACAACGAGCAGTACTTC. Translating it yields CSARDGQGNNEQYF.